These 30 T cell receptor beta chains came from one sample sequenced in a study of blood T cell repertoires in COVID-19. The method was immunoSEQ multiplex PCR; TCRdb's version includes in-frame clones alone and lacks a portion of them. The data show roughly 40,000 clones, roughly 90% seen once. The sample was peripheral blood. Receptor source: a human donor in a cohort sampled during active COVID-19.

The rearrangement joins TRBV6-5 to TRBJ2-1, with 8 nucleotides matching TRBD1. J lost 1 base, V lost 5 bases, and 4 bases had no gene match. The germline V gene has CDR1 MNHEY and CDR2 SVGAGI. The CDR3 is 15 residues long. The chain's CDR3 is CASSHDRGSYNEQFF. The CDR3 region has the DNA TGTGCCAGCAGTCACGACAGGGGTTCCTACAATGAGCAGTTCTTC.

The chain combines TRBV6-5 with TRBJ2-7; possibly TRBD2 for D (5 bases). Deletions cut 6 bases from V and 3 bases from J, with 12 bases between. This CDR3 region has 13 residues. Germline CDR1 and CDR2: MNHEY and SVGAGI. CDR3 DNA sequence: TGTGCCAGCAGAAAGGACGGAGGCTACGAGCAGTACTTC. Translation gives CASRKDGGYEQYF.

The gene calls are TRBV10-1 and TRBJ2-1; 7 nucleotides align to TRBD2. Germline CDR1 and CDR2: WNHNN and SYGVQD (reference sequence). V lost 3 bases, J lost 1 base, and 3 bases stayed unmatched. The CDR3 covers 15 residues. CDR3 bases: TGCGCCAGCAGTGATGTGGGAGGGTCCTACAATGAGCAGTTCTTC. Protein product: CASSDVGGSYNEQFF.

V and J are TRBV27 and TRBJ2-7; TRBD2 might be the D (6 bases). Per germline, CDR1 MNHEY and CDR2 SMNVEV (reference sequence). Trimming pared 3 bases from V and 2 bases from J, leaving 11 bases between. The CDR3 is made up of 14 amino acids. CDR3 residues: CASSFRLGAYEQYF. CDR3 coding DNA: TGTGCCAGCAGTTTCCGACTAGGAGCCTACGAGCAGTACTTC.

This clone was found a few times. V and J are TRBV6-5 and TRBJ2-1; 7 nucleotides match TRBD1. This CDR3 region has 14 residues. CDR1 and CDR2 from the germline V gene are MNHEY and SVGAGI. Unmatched junction bases numbered 8, after V lost 6 bases and J lost 6 bases. The CDR3 region has the DNA TGTGCCAGCAGAGGGGGCTGGGGGCTCAATGAGCAGTTCTTC. Translating gives CASRGGWGLNEQFF.

The chain recombines TRBV19 with TRBJ2-5; D possibly corresponds to TRBD2 (7 bases). Germline V CDR1 and CDR2: LNHDA, SQIVND (reference sequence). The V and J ends lost 7 bases and 5 bases respectively, with 17 bases between them. The CDR3 covers 14 residues. The CDR3 nucleotides read TGTGCCAGTACCAAAAGGGGGGGGGATGAGACCCAGTACTTC. This codes for CASTKRGGDETQYF.

This clone appeared a single time. CDR3: CASGIDIVAPETQYF. The CDR3 DNA reads as TGTGCTAGTGGTATCGACATCGTGGCCCCAGAGACCCAGTACTTC. The genes are TRBV12-5 and TRBJ2-5; D remains unclear. The CDR3 runs to 15 residues. The germline V and J ends were trimmed by 5 bases and 4 bases, with 17 bases remaining between them. CDR1 is LGHNT and CDR2 is FRNRAP in the germline V gene.

The chain employs TRBV7-9 and TRBJ2-1; TRBD2 matches at 7 bases. The germline V gene encodes CDR1 SEHNR and CDR2 FQNEAQ (reference sequence). The length of the CDR3 is 14 residues. V lost 5 bases to trimming and J lost 2 bases; unmatched junction nucleotides: 3. The CDR3 protein is CASSPGLPYNEQFF. CDR3 coding DNA: TGTGCCAGCAGCCCGGGACTACCCTACAATGAGCAGTTCTTC.

This clone was seen just once. CDR3 sequence reads: CASSAYSITGELFF. Here the CDR3 DNA reads TGTGCCAGTAGTGCTTACAGCATCACCGGGGAGCTGTTTTTT. The chain joins TRBV19 to TRBJ2-2; D unclear. The length of the CDR3 is 14 residues. V was pared by 5 bases and J by 4 bases, with 11 bases between. From germline, CDR1 is LNHDA and CDR2 SQIVND (reference sequence).

This chain joins TRBV3-1 (or the pseudogene TRBV3-2) and TRBJ2-3; 8 positions match TRBD2. The trim removed 4 bases at V and 4 bases at J, leaving 10 bases unmatched. Per the germline V gene, CDR1 is LGHDT and CDR2 is YNNKEL (reference sequence). The CDR3 runs 16 residues. The CDR3 DNA reads as TGTGCCAGCAGCCCCTGGGAGCGGGGGTCCGCAGATACGCAGTATTTT. Residues: CASSPWERGSADTQYF.

The V and J genes are TRBV2 and TRBJ2-7; 8 bases line up with TRBD2. J gave up 7 bases and V 8 bases, and 10 bases lay outside the gene matches. This CDR3 comprises 13 residues. Germline lookup yields CDR1 SNHLY and CDR2 FYNNEI. CDR3 sequence reads: CASGIAGLVEQYF. In DNA, the CDR3 is TGTGCCAGCGGGATAGCGGGGCTTGTGGAGCAGTACTTC. Variable domain in full (rest from reference TRBV2 and TRBJ2-7): EPEVTQTPSHQVTQMGQEVILRCVPISNHLYFYWYRQILGQKVEFLVSFYNNEISEKSEIFDDQFSVERPDGSNFTLKIRSTKLEDSAMYFCASGIAGLVEQYFGPGTRLTVT.

The CDR3 DNA follows: TGTGCCAGCAGCCAAGTTCGGACAGGGAACACTGAAGCTTTCTTT. Protein: CASSQVRTGNTEAFF. The rearrangement uses TRBV3-1 (or the pseudogene TRBV3-2) and TRBJ1-1, with 7 bases that match TRBD1. Germline assignment: CDR1 LGHDT and CDR2 YNNKEL (reference sequence). The CDR3 consists of 15 residues. V gave up 1 base and J gave up 1 base; unmatched junction bases: 3.

The V gene is TRBV5-1, the J gene TRBJ2-2, with no clear D. CDR1 and CDR2 (germline): SGHRS, YFSETQ. Trimming shortened V by 5 bases and J by 3 bases, and 8 bases separated the two germline ends. This CDR3 spans 13 amino acids. The CDR3 nucleotides are TGCGCCAGCAGATCCGGAGACACCGGGGAGCTGTTTTTT. It specifies CASRSGDTGELFF.

The CDR3 coding sequence is TGTGCCAGCAGTAAACAGGGTCAACTGGGGGAGACCCAGTACTTC. This gives the protein CASSKQGQLGETQYF. The chain joins TRBV7-9 to TRBJ2-5, with D tentatively TRBD1 (6 bases). V dropped 6 bases and J dropped 5 bases, with 19 bases sitting between them. Germline V gives CDR1 SEHNR, CDR2 FQNEAQ (reference sequence). This CDR3 comprises 15 residues.

In this sample, this clone turned up once. The rearrangement links TRBV15 to TRBJ1-1, with TRBD1 as a possible D gene (5 bases). The CDR3 extends over 12 amino acids. Trimming shortened V by 0 bases and J by 10 bases, and 9 bases separated the two germline ends. Germline V CDR1 and CDR2: LNHNV, YYDKDF (reference sequence). CDR3 in amino acids: CATSRDQGRAFF. The CDR3 coding sequence is TGTGCCACCAGCAGAGATCAGGGTAGAGCTTTCTTT.

V is TRBV4-1 and J is TRBJ1-4; a possible D gene is TRBD1 (5 bases). Germline values: CDR1 MGHRA, CDR2 YSYEKL. This CDR3 is 15 amino acids long. V shed 3 bases and J shed 1 base, with 9 bases lying between them. The CDR3 DNA is TGCGCCAGCAGCCACTGGAGGGGAACTAATGAAAAACTGTTTTTT. It translates to CASSHWRGTNEKLFF.

This clone was recorded a few times. The V gene is TRBV5-6, the J gene TRBJ2-7; D perhaps matches TRBD2 (5 bases). The CDR3 runs 14 residues. Germline CDR1 SGHDT, CDR2 YYEEEE. The V and J ends lost 0 bases and 2 bases respectively, with 9 bases between them. CDR3 protein: CASSLVGRPYEQYF. For the CDR3, the DNA is TGTGCCAGCAGCTTGGTTGGGAGACCCTACGAGCAGTACTTC. The whole variable domain, filled in from reference TRBV5-6 and TRBJ2-7, reads DAGVTQSPTHLIKTRGQQVTLRCSPKSGHDTVSWYQQALGQGPQFIFQYYEEEERQRGNFPDRFSGHQFPNYSSELNVNALLLGDSALYLCASSLVGRPYEQYFGPGTRLTVT.

In its sample, this clone was seen once. The J gene is TRBJ1-2, the V gene TRBV4-1; TRBD1 matches 7 bases. This CDR3 region has 17 residues. V lost 4 bases and J lost 1; bases outside the gene matches: 12. The germline CDR1 and CDR2 sequences are MGHRA and YSYEKL. This CDR3 reads CASSPGQSRRLNYGYTF. The DNA of the CDR3 is TGCGCCAGCAGCCCGGGACAGTCCCGGAGACTTAACTATGGCTACACCTTC.

This clone came up a few times. The V call is TRBV7-8, the J call TRBJ2-5; TRBD2 might be the D (7 bases). The V end lost 7 bases, the J end lost 1 base, and 13 bases lay between the germline ends. CDR1 is SGHVS, CDR2 FQNEAQ, per germline. This CDR3 is 14 amino acids long. CDR3 coding DNA: TGTGCCAGCAATGTTCGGGGGGCCCAAGAGACCCAGTACTTC. As protein: CASNVRGAQETQYF.

The chain recombines TRBV30 with TRBJ1-2; no definite D call. CDR3 length equals 15 residues. Between the trimmed V and J ends, which lost 1 base and 0 bases, there was a span of 12 bases. Germline V gene data show CDR1 as GTSNPN and CDR2 as SVGIG (reference sequence). The CDR3 DNA is TGTGCCTGGAGTGAACAGTTACATACTAACTATGGCTACACCTTC. It encodes CAWSEQLHTNYGYTF.

The V and J genes are TRBV6-5 and TRBJ2-1; TRBD2 matches 11 bases. The CDR3 covers 16 residues. After removal of 0 bases from V and 7 bases from J, the junction contained 5 bases not matched to a gene. CDR1 is MNHEY, CDR2 SVGAGI, per germline. CDR3 coding DNA: TGTGCCAGCAGTTACTCGGCTAGCGGGGGGCCTAATGAGCAGTTCTTC. It yields the protein CASSYSASGGPNEQFF.

CDR3 DNA: TGTGCCAGCAGCTTAAGAGGTTCGGATTCACCCCTCCACTTT. Encoded protein: CASSLRGSDSPLHF. This sequence joins TRBV7-3 and TRBJ1-6; no clear D gene. Trimming took 1 base from V and 8 from J, leaving 9 bases between them. Germline CDR1 and CDR2: SGHTA and FQGTGA. This CDR3 has 14 amino acids.

This clone showed up just a few times. The rearrangement joins TRBV9 to TRBJ1-3; 7 bases align to TRBD1. CDR1 and CDR2 from the germline V gene are SGDLS and YYNGEE. The junction had 7 bases not matched to a gene; V was cut back by 3 bases and J by 4 bases. The CDR3 length is 15 residues. Here the CDR3 reads CASSEEDRVGNTIYF. CDR3 in DNA: TGTGCCAGCAGCGAAGAAGACAGGGTAGGAAACACCATATATTTT.

The V and J genes are TRBV18 and TRBJ1-4; 7 bases line up with TRBD1. This CDR3 region has 16 residues. The J segment lost 7 bases and the V segment lost 3 bases, leaving 11 bases of the junction unmatched. The germline V gene has CDR1 KGHSH and CDR2 LQKENI. In DNA form, the CDR3 reads TGTGCCAGCTCACCCAAAGACAGGGCCATCTTTGAAAAACTGTTTTTT. It encodes CASSPKDRAIFEKLFF.

The gene calls are TRBV7-2 and TRBJ2-5, with 9 bases matching TRBD1. Germline-derived CDR1 and CDR2 are SGHTA and FQGNSA. CDR3 length: 15 residues. J gave up 5 bases and V 6 bases, and 10 bases lay outside the gene matches. CDR3 DNA sequence: TGTGCCAGCAGTTTGGAACAGGGGGCATGGGAGACCCAGTACTTC. Translated, it gives CASSLEQGAWETQYF. Combining the CDR3 with reference TRBV7-2 and TRBJ2-5 gives the whole variable domain GAGVSQSPSNKVTEKGKDVELRCDPISGHTALYWYRQSLGQGLEFLIYFQGNSAPDKSGLPSDRFSAERTGGSVSTLTIQRTQQEDSAVYLCASSLEQGAWETQYFGPGTRLLVL.

This chain uses TRBV14 with TRBJ1-3, with TRBD1 as a possible D gene (6 bases). Trimming removed 5 bases at V and 0 bases at J, with 11 bases between. Germline V gives CDR1 SGHDN, CDR2 FVKESK. This CDR3 comprises 15 residues. The CDR3 DNA sequence: TGTGCCAGCAGCTCTGACAGGTTCTCTGGAAACACCATATATTTT. Amino acids: CASSSDRFSGNTIYF.

This chain joins TRBV12-5 and TRBJ2-3; perhaps TRBD1 as D (6 bases). Trimming removed 6 bases from V and 11 bases from J, with 18 bases in between. Germline loops: CDR1 LGHNT, CDR2 FRNRAP. The length of the CDR3 is 13 residues. Here the CDR3 reads CASGPAPHRVQYF. CDR3 coding DNA: TGTGCTAGTGGCCCCGCCCCCCACAGGGTGCAGTATTTT.

Only one count was recorded for this clone. The CDR3 nucleotides read TGTGCCAGCAGGCCATCCCAGGGGAGTGGCTACACCTTC. Its protein is CASRPSQGSGYTF. The gene calls are TRBV6-5 and TRBJ1-2; a weak D match, TRBD1 (6 bases). The germline CDR1 and CDR2 sequences are MNHEY and SVGAGI. V shed 6 bases and J shed 7 bases, with 15 bases lying between them. This CDR3 is 13 amino acids long.

This clone has just one count. This chain connects TRBV6-1 to TRBJ2-3; 10 bases fit TRBD2. The CDR3 covers 16 residues. Per the germline V gene, CDR1 is MNHNS and CDR2 is SASEGT. V trimming: 3 bases; J trimming: 5 bases; junction bases outside the gene matches: 8. CDR3 coding DNA: TGTGCCAGCAGTGATGGCACTAGCGGGGATAAAGATACGCAGTATTTT. Its translation: CASSDGTSGDKDTQYF.

J is TRBJ2-1 and V is TRBV4-1, with D perhaps TRBD2 (6 bases). The V gene lost 8 bases and the J gene lost 1 base, with 18 bases spanning the gap. CDR1 is MGHRA and CDR2 is YSYEKL in the germline V gene. This CDR3 is 16 amino acids long. The CDR3 sequence is CASGPGYGGSYNEQFF. CDR3 sequence (DNA): TGCGCCAGCGGACCCGGTTACGGGGGATCCTACAATGAGCAGTTCTTC.